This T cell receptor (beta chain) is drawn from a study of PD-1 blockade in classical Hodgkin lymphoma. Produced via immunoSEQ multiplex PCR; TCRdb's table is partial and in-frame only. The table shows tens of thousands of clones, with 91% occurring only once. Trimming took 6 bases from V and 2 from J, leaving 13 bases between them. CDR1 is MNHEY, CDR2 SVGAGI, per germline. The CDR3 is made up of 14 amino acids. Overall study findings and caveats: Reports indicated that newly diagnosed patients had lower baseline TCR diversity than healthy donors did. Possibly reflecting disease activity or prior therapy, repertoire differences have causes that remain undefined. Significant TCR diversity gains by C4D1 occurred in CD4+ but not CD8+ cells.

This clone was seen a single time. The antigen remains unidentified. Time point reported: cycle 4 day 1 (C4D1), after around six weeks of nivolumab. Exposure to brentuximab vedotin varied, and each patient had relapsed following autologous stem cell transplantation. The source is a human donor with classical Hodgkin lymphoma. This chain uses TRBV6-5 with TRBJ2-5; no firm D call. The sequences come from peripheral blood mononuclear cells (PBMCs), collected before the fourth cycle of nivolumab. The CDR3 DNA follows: TGTGCCAGCAGCACCGGACGGATACAAGAGACCCAGTACTTC. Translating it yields CASSTGRIQETQYF.